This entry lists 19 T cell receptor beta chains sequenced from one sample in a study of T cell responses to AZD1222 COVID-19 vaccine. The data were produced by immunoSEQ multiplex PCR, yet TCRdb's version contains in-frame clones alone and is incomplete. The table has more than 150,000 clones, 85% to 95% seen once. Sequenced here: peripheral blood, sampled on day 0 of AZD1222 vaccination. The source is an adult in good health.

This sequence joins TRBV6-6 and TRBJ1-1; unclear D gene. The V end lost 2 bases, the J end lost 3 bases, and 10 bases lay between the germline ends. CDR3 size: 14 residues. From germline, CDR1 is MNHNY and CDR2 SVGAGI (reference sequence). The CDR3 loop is CASSYNGMDTEAFF. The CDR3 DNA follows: TGTGCCAGCAGTTACAATGGGATGGACACTGAAGCTTTCTTT.

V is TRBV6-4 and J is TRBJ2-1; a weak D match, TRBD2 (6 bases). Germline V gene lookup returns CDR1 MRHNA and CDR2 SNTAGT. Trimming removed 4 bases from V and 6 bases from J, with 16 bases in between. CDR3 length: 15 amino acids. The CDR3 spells CASSVLGGAGNEQFF. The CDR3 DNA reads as TGTGCCAGCAGTGTCCTTGGGGGAGCGGGCAATGAGCAGTTCTTC.

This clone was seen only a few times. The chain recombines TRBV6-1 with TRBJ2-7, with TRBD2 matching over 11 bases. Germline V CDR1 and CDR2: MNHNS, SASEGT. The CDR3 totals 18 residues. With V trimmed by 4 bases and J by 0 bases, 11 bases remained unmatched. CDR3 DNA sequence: TGTGCCAGCAGTGGGAGGATAGCGGGAGGGTTAAGCTCCTACGAGCAGTACTTC. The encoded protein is CASSGRIAGGLSSYEQYF.

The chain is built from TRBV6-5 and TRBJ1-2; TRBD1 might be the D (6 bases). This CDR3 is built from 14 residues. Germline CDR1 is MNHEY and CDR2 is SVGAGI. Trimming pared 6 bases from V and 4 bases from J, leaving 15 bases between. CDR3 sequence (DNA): TGTGCCAGCAGAACGGGGGGGCGAACCTATGGCTACACCTTC. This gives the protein CASRTGGRTYGYTF.

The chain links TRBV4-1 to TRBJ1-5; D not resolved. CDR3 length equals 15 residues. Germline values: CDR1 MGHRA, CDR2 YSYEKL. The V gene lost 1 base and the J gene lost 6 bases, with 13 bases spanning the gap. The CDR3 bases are TGCGCCAGCAGCCAAGGACGAGGCCGGCTTCAGCCCCAGCATTTT. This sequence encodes CASSQGRGRLQPQHF.

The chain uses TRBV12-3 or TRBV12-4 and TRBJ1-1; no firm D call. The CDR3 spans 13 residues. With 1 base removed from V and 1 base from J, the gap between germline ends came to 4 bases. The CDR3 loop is CASSLGWNTEAFF. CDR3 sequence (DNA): TGTGCCAGCAGTTTAGGGTGGAACACTGAAGCTTTCTTT.

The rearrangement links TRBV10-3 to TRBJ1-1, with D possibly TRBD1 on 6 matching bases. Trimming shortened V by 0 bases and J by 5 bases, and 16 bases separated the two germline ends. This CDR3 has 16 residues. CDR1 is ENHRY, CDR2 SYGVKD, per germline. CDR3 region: CAISESLGGGLTEAFF. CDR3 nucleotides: TGTGCCATCAGTGAGTCCCTAGGGGGGGGCTTGACTGAAGCTTTCTTT.

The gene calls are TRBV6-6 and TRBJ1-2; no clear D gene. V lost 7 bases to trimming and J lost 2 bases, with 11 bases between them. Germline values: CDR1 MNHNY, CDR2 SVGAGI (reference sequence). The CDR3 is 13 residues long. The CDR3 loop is CASTPPRNYGYTF. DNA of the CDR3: TGTGCCAGCACCCCACCACGGAACTATGGCTACACCTTC.

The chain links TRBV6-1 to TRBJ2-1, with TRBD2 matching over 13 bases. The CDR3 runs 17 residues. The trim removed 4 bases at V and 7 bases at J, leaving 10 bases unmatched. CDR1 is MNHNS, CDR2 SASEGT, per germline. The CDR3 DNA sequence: TGTGCCAGCAGTGCCGCATTACTAGCGGGGGGGAGGAATGAGCAGTTCTTC. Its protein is CASSAALLAGGRNEQFF.

The CDR3 region is CAWSVQENYGYTF. The CDR3 coding sequence is TGTGCCTGGAGTGTACAGGAGAACTATGGCTACACCTTC. The chain employs TRBV30 and TRBJ1-2, with D perhaps matching TRBD1 (5 bases). CDR1 is GTSNPN and CDR2 is SVGIG in the germline V gene (reference sequence). This CDR3 spans 13 amino acids. The V gene lost 0 bases and the J gene lost 2 bases, with 7 bases spanning the gap.

CDR3 amino acids: CASSLGAPYNEQFF. The DNA of the CDR3 is TGTGCCAGCAGCTTAGGGGCCCCCTACAATGAGCAGTTCTTC. V is TRBV7-6 and J is TRBJ2-1; D call uncertain. This CDR3 spans 14 amino acids. Trimming left V 1 base short and J 2 bases short, with 6 bases between. Germline V gene sequence: CDR1 SGHVS, CDR2 FNYEAQ. The full variable domain, in which reference TRBV7-6 and TRBJ2-1 provide the parts outside the CDR3, is GAGVSQSPRYKVTKRGQDVALRCDPISGHVSLYWYRQALGQGPEFLTYFNYEAQQDKSGLPNDRFSAERPEGSISTLTIQRTEQRDSAMYRCASSLGAPYNEQFFGPGTRLTVL.

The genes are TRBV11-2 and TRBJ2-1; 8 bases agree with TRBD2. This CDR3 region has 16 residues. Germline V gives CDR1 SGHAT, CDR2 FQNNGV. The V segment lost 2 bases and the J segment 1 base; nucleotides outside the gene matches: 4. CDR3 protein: CASSLIAGLSYNEQFF. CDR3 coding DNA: TGTGCCAGCAGCTTAATAGCGGGGCTGTCCTACAATGAGCAGTTCTTC. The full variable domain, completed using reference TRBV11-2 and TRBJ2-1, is EAGVAQSPRYKIIEKRQSVAFWCNPISGHATLYWYQQILGQGPKLLIQFQNNGVVDDSQLPKDRFSAERLKGVDSTLKIQPAKLEDSAVYLCASSLIAGLSYNEQFFGPGTRLTVL.

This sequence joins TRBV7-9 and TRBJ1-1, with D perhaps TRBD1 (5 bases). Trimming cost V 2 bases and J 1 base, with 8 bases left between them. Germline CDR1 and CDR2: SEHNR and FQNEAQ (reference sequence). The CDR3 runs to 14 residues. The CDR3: CASSLQGGNTEAFF. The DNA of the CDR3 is TGTGCCAGCAGCTTACAGGGAGGGAACACTGAAGCTTTCTTT.

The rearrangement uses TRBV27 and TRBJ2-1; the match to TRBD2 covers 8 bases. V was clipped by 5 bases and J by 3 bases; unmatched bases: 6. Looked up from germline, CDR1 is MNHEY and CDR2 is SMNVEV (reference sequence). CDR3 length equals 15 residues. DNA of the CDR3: TGTGCCAGCAGTCCACGGGAGGGCCGCTACAATGAGCAGTTCTTC. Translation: CASSPREGRYNEQFF.

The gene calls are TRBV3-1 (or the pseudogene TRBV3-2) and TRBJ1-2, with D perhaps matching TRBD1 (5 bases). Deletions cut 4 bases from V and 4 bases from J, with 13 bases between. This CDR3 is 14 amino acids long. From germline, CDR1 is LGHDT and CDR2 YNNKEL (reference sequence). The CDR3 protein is CASSPGQRGYGYTF. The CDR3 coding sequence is TGTGCCAGCAGCCCAGGGCAGAGGGGCTATGGCTACACCTTC.

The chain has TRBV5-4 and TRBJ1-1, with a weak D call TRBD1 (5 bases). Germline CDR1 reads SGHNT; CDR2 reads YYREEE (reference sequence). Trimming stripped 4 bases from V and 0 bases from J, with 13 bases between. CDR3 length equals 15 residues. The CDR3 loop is CASSPGDRLNTEAFF. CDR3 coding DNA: TGTGCCAGCAGCCCGGGGGACCGACTGAACACTGAAGCTTTCTTT. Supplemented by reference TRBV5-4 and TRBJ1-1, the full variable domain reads ETGVTQSPTHLIKTRGQQVTLRCSSQSGHNTVSWYQQALGQGPQFIFQYYREEENGRGNFPPRFSGLQFPNYSSELNVNALELDDSALYLCASSPGDRLNTEAFFGQGTRLTVV.

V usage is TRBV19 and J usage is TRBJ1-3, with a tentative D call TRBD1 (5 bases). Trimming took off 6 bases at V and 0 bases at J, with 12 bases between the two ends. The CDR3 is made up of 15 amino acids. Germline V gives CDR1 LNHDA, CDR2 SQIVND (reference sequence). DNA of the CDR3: TGTGCCAGTAGCGCGGGGCCGGCCTCTGGAAACACCATATATTTT. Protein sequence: CASSAGPASGNTIYF.

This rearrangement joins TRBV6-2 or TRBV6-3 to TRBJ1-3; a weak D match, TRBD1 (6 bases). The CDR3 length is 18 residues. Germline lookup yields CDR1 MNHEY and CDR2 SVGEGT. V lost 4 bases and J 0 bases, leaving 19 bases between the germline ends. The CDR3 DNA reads TGTGCCAGCAGTTCCTCCCCGTGGACAGCAGACTCTGGAAACACCATATATTTT. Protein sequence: CASSSSPWTADSGNTIYF.

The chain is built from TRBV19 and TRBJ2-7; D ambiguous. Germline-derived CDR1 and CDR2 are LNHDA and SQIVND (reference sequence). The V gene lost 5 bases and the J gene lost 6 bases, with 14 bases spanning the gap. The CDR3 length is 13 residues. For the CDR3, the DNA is TGTGCCAGTAGTTTTGACGGGCTGGGCGAGCAGTACGTC. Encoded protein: CASSFDGLGEQYV.